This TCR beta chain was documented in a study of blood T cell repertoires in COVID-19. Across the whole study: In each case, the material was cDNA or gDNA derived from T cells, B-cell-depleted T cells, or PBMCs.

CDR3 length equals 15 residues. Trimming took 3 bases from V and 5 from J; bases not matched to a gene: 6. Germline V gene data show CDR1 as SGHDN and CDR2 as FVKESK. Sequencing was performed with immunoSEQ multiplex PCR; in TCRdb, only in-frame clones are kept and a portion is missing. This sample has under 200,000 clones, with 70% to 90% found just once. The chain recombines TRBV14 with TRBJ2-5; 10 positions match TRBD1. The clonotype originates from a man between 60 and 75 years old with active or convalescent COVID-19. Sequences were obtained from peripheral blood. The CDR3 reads CASSHSDRGLETQYF. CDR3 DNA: TGTGCCAGCAGCCACTCCGACAGGGGGCTGGAGACCCAGTACTTC.